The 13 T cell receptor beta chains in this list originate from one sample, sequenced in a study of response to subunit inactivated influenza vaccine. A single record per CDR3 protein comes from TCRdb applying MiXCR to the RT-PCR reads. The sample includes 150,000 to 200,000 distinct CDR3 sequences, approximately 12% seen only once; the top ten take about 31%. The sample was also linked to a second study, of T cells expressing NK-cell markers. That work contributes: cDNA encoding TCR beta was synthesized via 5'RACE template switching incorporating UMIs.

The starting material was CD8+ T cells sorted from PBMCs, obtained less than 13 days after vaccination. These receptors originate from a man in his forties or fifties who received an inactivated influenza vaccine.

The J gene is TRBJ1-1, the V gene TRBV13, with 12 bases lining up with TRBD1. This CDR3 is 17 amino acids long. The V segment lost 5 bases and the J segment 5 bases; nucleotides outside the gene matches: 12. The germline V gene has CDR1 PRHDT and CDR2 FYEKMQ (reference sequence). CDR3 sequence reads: CASSQNRDRGRETEAFF. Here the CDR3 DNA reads TGTGCCAGCAGCCAAAACCGGGACAGGGGGCGTGAGACTGAAGCTTTCTTT.

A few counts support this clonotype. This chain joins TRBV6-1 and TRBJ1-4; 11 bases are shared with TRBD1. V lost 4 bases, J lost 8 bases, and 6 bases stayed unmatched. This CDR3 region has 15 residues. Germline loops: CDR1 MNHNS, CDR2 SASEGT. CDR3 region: CASSGDRGNEEKLFF. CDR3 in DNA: TGTGCCAGCAGTGGGGACAGGGGGAACGAAGAAAAACTGTTTTTT.

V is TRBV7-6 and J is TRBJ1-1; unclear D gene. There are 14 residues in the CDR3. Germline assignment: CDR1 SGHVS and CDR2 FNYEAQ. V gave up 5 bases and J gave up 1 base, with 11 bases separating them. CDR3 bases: TGTGCCAGCAGCCCCGGACGGCCGAACACTGAAGCTTTCTTT. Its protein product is CASSPGRPNTEAFF.

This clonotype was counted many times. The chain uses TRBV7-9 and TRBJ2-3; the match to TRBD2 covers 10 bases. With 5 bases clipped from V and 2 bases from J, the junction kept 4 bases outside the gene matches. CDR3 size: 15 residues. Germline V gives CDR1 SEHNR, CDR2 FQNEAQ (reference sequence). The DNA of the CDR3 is TGTGCCAGCAGCCGACTAGCGGGCATCACAGATACGCAGTATTTT. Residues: CASSRLAGITDTQYF. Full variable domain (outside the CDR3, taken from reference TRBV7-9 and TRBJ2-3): DTGVSQNPRHKITKRGQNVTFRCDPISEHNRLYWYRQTLGQGPEFLTYFQNEAQLEKSRLLSDRFSAERPKGSFSTLEIQRTEQGDSAMYLCASSRLAGITDTQYFGPGTRLTVL.

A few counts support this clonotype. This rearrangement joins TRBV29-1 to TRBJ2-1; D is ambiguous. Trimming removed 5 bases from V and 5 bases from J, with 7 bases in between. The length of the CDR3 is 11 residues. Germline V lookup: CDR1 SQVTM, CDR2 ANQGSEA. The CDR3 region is CSVPNNNEQFF. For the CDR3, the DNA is TGCAGCGTTCCTAATAACAATGAGCAGTTCTTC.

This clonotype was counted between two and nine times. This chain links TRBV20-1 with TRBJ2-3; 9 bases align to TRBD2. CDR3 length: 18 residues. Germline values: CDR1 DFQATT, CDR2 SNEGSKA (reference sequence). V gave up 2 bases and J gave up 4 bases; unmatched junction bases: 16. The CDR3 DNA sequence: TGCAGTGCTAGATATATTAAGCGGGGGGCCGAGCCGCCAGATACGCAGTATTTT. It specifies CSARYIKRGAEPPDTQYF.

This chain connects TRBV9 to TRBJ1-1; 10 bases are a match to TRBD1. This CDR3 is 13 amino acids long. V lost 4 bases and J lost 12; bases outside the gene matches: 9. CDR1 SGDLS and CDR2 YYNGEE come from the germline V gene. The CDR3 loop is CASSRGTGASTFF. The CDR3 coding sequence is TGTGCCAGCAGCAGAGGGACAGGGGCCTCAACTTTCTTT.

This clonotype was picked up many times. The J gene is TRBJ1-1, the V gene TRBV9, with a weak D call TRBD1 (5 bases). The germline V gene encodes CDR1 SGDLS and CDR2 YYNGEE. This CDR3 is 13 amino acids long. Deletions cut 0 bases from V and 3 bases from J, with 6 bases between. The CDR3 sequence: CASSVGGDTEAFF. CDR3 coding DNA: TGTGCCAGCAGCGTAGGAGGGGACACTGAAGCTTTCTTT.

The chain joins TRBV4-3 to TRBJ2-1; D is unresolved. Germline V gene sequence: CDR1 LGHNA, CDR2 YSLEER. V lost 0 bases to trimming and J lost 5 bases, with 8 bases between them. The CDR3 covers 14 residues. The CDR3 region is CASSQDWPDNEQFF. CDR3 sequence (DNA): TGCGCCAGCAGCCAAGATTGGCCGGACAATGAGCAGTTCTTC.

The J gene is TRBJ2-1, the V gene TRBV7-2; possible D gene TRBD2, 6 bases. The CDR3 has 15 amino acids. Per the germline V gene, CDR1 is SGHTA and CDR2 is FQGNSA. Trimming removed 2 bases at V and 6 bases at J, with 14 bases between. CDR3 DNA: TGTGCCAGCAGCTTAACGGACTATGGGATCAATGAGCAGTTCTTC. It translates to CASSLTDYGINEQFF.

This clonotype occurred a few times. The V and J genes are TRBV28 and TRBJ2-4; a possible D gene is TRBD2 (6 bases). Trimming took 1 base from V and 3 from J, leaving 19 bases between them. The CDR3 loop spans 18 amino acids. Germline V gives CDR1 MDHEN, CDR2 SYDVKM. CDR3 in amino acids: CASSLSSTGEEVKNIQYF. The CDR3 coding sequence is TGTGCCAGCAGTTTATCGTCTACGGGAGAAGAGGTCAAAAACATTCAGTACTTC.

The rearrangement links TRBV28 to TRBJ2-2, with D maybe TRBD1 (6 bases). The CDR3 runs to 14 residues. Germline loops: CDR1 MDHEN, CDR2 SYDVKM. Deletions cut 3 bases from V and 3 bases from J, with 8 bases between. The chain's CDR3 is CASSLNRDTGELFF. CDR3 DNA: TGTGCCAGCAGTTTGAACAGGGACACCGGGGAGCTGTTTTTT.

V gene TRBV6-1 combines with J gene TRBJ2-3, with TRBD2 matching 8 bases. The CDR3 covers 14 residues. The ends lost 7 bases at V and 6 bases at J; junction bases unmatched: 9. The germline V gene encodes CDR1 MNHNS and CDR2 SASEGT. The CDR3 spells CASTRGLESDTQYF. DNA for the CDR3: TGTGCCAGCACCCGGGGACTAGAGTCGGATACGCAGTATTTT.